Detailed here is one T cell receptor (beta chain). There is no known antigen for this receptor. No much larger clone exists at a distance of one base, and base qualities are not known. Genomic DNA was isolated using the Qiagen DNeasy kit from unsorted PBMCs as well as from negatively selected CD4+ and CD8+ fractions. Using primers that anneal to V and J segments, immunoSEQ multiplex PCR amplified the TCR beta CDR3 regions. A synthetic immune receptor repertoire was used to minimize amplification bias, and remaining bias was computationally removed after sequencing. On the study's bioinformatics: Custom Python scripts were used to quantify repertoire diversity as the Shannon entropy index. Unsorted, CD4+ and CD8+ repertoires were examined separately, except in combined analyses, for which CD4+ and CD8+ sequences were merged in silico. A clone counted as expanded when the clone's frequency after treatment rose at least 2-fold relative to C1D1, and clones undetected at baseline were given a pseudocount of 0.5. Clones with 0 or 1 copy at C1D1 were classified as singleton clones, and clones with 2 or more copies were classified as non-singleton clones. By matching protein sequences in sorted samples from the same patient, clones expanded in unsorted samples were annotated as CD4+, CD8+ or unknown. Wilcoxon tests were applied to paired samples to test diversity changes from C1D1 to C4D1. TCRdb re-hosts the immuneACCESS table, in-frame sequences only. Its copies lack some clones; in the studies checked, an unresolved V gene accounts for under half of them, and the cause for the rest is not known. V, J and clone size were drawn from that table, and D and trimming were deduced from the DNA. This sample gives fewer than 35,000 clones in total; about 94% of them show up just once. The ten most abundant clones make up around 0.3% of the sample.

This entry belongs to a study of PD-1 blockade in classical Hodgkin lymphoma (dated by TCRdb to 2019 to 2021). Notes on the research overall: Nivolumab dosing was 3 mg/kg intravenously every 2 weeks, continuing until either disease progression or unacceptable toxicity. The study used TCR beta sequencing and CyTOF to define a peripheral blood immune signature of response to PD-1 blockade in classical Hodgkin lymphoma. The study at large found these results: Diversity was lower in patients who began nivolumab less than 1 year after ASCT, so these patients were left out of later analyses to avoid confounding by immune reconstitution. Among trial patients, those achieving complete response had baseline diversity similar to that of newly diagnosed patients, while diversity was significantly lower in partial responders and progressors. CD4+ but not CD8+ TCR diversity rose significantly by C4D1 (p=0.0027 vs p=0.16), most apparent in complete responders (p=0.02). Baseline TCR diversity was reported as lower in newly diagnosed patients than in healthy donors, and lower still in relapsed/refractory patients. The study covered only a single clinical trial cohort, and the causes of the repertoire differences, possibly disease activity or prior therapy, were still not defined.

Sample time point, as interpreted from the label and publication: cycle 4 day 1 (C4D1), after more than five weeks of nivolumab. Every trial patient had relapsed following autologous stem cell transplantation, and prior brentuximab vedotin exposure was what differed among cohorts A, B and C. CD4+ T cells were purified from thawed PBMCs by magnetic negative selection with a Miltenyi CD4+ T cell isolation kit. The trial cohort was composed of roughly 60 patients with relapsed/refractory classical Hodgkin lymphoma, for whom complete response, partial response or progressive disease was recorded as best overall response. Trial patients were treated with single-agent nivolumab in the multi-cohort phase II CheckMate 205 trial. An independent review committee assessed best overall response by applying the 2007 International Working Group response criteria. Trial PBMCs were collected just before the start of nivolumab (C1D1) and during therapy at cycle 2 day 1 and cycle 4 day 1. Peripheral blood was collected in 8 mL Vacutainer Cell Preparation Tubes, from which PBMCs were isolated by centrifugation and then cryopreserved. Purified CD4+ and CD8+ fractions were prepared only for cases where an additional PBMC sample was available. On LS columns in a quadroMACS separator, the magnetically labelled cells were depleted, and the flow-through was collected as the purified fraction.

Trimming at the junction amounts to 4 bases on V and 1 base on J, and the germline ends lie 14 bases apart. CDR1 is given as SGHRS and CDR2 as YFSETQ, both from the germline V gene. The CDR3 goes from the cysteine to the phenylalanine over 15 residues. CDR3 DNA only is kept here, 45 bases in frame from base 1. This TCR was recovered from a human donor with classical Hodgkin lymphoma. The starting material was CD4+ T cells from blood, obtained before the fourth cycle of nivolumab. The V and J segments used are TRBV5-1 and TRBJ1-1; too little of a D gene remains to name it. The nucleotide sequence is given as TGCGCCAGCAGCACCGGCGGGTCGGGGAACACTGAAGCTTTCTTT. Its translation reads: CASSTGGSGNTEAFF.